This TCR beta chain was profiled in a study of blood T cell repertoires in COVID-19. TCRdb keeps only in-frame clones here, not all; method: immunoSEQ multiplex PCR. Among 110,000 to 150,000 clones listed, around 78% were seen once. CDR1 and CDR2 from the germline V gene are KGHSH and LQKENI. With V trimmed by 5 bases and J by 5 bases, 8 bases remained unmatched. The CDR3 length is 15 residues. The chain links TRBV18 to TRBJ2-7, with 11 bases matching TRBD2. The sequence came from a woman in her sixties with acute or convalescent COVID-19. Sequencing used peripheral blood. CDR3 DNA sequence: TGTGCCAGCTCAAGGGCAACTAGCGGGAGAAACGAGCAGTACTTC. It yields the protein CASSRATSGRNEQYF.